This TCR beta chain was captured in a study of tumor and adjacent non-tumor tissue in lung cancer (dated by TCRdb to 2017 to 2018). About the investigation overall: Patients with adenocarcinoma (approximately 13), squamous cell carcinoma (2) and small cell lung cancer (1) were included in the cohort. The roughly 15 patients were aged about 31 to 80 years, included approximately ten men and 5 women, and had TNM stage I to III disease. Sequencing generated a total of approximately 130,000,000 productive TCRbeta reads, averaging approximately 4 million reads per sample. The study compared bulk TCRbeta repertoires from lung tumor tissue and matched distant non-tumor lung tissue of approximately 14 lung cancer patients. TCRbeta CDR3 sequencing was performed on about 30 paired specimens, with one tumor sample and one normal lung sample collected per patient.

As for this clonotype: Its antigen is still unknown. It has no much larger one-base neighbor in the sample; base qualities were not kept.

CDR1 and CDR2 (MGHRA, YSYEKL) derive from the germline V gene. V and J lose 4 bases and 7 bases, and a span of 11 bases separates them. Measured from the cysteine to the phenylalanine, the CDR3 is 13 residues long. Only the CDR3 portion is preserved as DNA: 39 bases, with reading frame beginning at the first base. Library preparation used multiplex PCR. TCRdb records Illumina HiSeq 2500 as the sequencer. TCRbeta libraries were constructed through three rounds of nested PCR with primers (Table S4) according to protocols adapted from ARM-PCR. Before sequencing, PCR products in the 200-500 bp range were cut out of the gel and cleaned up using the QIAquick gel extraction kit. Turning to the authors' computational methods: Trimmomatic was used to clean the reads, FLASH was used to merge the reads into complete CDR3 sequences, and MiTCR was used to assign the reads to V(D)J germline segments. VDJtools was used to compute clonal diversity as the inverse Simpson's index. In-frame sequences without a premature stop codon were defined as productive reads. In TCRdb, the public reads were trimmed at Q25 with fastp and aligned with MiXCR, with productive beta chains retained. Rows are combined by CDR3 protein, so each entry shows the most common genes and DNA. For this entry, the V and J calls and clone size follow TCRdb and not the study's own pipeline. The sample profile shows 100,000 or so distinct CDR3 sequences; 65% of them were found once. Roughly 19% of the sample belongs to the ten largest clones.

Bulk unsorted tissue served as the source for RNA extraction, and RNA quality was assessed using a NanoDrop ND-1000 and an Agilent 2100. Normal lung samples were distant non-tumor tissue taken more than 3 cm from the tumor edge. Newly diagnosed lung cancer patients without prior chemotherapy who had been admitted for thoracic surgery in China between August and November 2014 were enrolled as donors. Patients who had received previous radiotherapy or chemotherapy, or who had another concurrent cancer, were excluded from the study. Pieces of surgical tissue measuring roughly 1-2 cm3 were kept in RNAlater solution and stored at -80 degrees C until use. Results and caveats for the whole study, not just this receptor: Because peripheral blood was not sequenced, the blood TCRbeta repertoires of the lung cancer patients in the study went unexamined. Tumor tissue showed significantly greater TCR diversity (inverse Simpson) than normal lung tissue (about 410 vs 180, P = 0.0075, Mann-Whitney U test). Neither the sequencing platform nor unique molecular identifiers are named or mentioned anywhere in the methods. With only around 16 patients in the cohort, the authors noted that larger samples and more detailed clinical data are needed. The top 100 clones made up a significantly larger cumulative share of the repertoire in normal lung than in tumor tissue. TCR diversity was significantly higher in younger patients, and higher tumor TCR diversity was associated with shorter overall and disease-free survival.

This clonotype was obtained from a man in his thirties or forties with non-small cell lung cancer. This chain joins TRBV4-1 to TRBJ2-1; perhaps TRBD2 is the D gene, with 5 bases matching. Sequenced material: distant non-tumor lung tissue. The DNA reads as follows: TGCGCCAGCAGCCGGGAGACTATGAATGAGCAGTTCTTC. This is translated as CASSRETMNEQFF.